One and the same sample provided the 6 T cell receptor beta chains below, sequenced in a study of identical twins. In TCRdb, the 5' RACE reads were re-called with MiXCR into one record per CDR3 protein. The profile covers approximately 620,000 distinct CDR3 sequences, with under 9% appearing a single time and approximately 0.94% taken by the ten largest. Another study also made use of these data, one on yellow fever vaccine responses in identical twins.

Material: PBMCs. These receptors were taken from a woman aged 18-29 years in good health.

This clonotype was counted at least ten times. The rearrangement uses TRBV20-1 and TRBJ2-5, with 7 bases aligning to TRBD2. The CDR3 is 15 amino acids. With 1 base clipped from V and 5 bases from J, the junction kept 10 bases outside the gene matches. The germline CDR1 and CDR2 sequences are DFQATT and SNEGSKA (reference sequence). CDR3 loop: CSARGLAGDVETQYF. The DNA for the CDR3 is TGCAGTGCTAGAGGGCTCGCGGGAGACGTGGAGACCCAGTACTTC.

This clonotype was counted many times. CDR3 sequence (DNA): TGTGCCAGCAGTACAGGGGCGGGAGGCTACACCTTC. It translates to CASSTGAGGYTF. The V and J genes are TRBV12-3 or TRBV12-4 and TRBJ1-2, with 7 nucleotides matching TRBD1. The CDR3 spans 12 residues. Unmatched junction bases numbered 5, after V lost 5 bases and J lost 8 bases.

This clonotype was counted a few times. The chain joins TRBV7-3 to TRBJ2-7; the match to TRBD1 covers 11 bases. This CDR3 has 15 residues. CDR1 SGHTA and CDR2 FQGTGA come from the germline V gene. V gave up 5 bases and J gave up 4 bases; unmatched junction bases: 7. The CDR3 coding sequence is TGTGCCAGCAGCCAACGGGGACAGGGGGGTTACGAGCAGTACTTC. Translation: CASSQRGQGGYEQYF.

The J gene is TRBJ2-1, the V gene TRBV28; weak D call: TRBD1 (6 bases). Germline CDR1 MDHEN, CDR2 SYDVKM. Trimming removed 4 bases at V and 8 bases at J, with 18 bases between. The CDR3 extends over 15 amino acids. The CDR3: CASSYRGTAAHEQFF. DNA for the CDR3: TGTGCCAGCAGTTATAGGGGGACGGCCGCCCATGAGCAGTTCTTC.

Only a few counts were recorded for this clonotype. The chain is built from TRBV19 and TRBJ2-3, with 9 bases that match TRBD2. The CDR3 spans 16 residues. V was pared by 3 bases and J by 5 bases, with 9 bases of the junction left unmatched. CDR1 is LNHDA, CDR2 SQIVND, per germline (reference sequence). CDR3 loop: CASSMTSGKVGDTQYF. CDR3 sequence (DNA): TGTGCCAGTAGTATGACTAGCGGCAAGGTGGGAGATACGCAGTATTTT.

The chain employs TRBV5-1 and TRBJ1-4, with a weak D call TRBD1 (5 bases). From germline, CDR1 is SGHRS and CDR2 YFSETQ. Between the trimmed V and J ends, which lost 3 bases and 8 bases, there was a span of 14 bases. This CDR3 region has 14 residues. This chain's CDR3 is CASSSRDPGEKLFF. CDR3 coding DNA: TGCGCCAGCAGCTCTCGGGACCCCGGGGAAAAACTGTTTTTT.